The rows below give T cell receptor beta chains drawn from one sample of a study of CD8 T cells in Susac syndrome. TCRdb fed the immunoSEQ multiplex PCR reads into MiXCR, producing one record per CDR3 protein. The sample includes some 300,000 distinct CDR3 sequences, about 89% seen only once; the top ten take under 0.2%. Sequenced input: CD8+ T cells from PBMCs. The receptors were gathered from a human donor with multiple sclerosis. Each CDR3 is given with its conserved first and last residue. A D gene is named only where the DNA matches it firmly. Not all rows give a size; the values are once, few, many and, for expanded clones, a class.

- | - | TRBJ2-3 | TRBV28 | TGTGCCAGCGCATTTGGGAGTACGCAGTATTTT | CASAFGSTQYF
- | - | TRBJ2-7 | TRBV3-1 | TGTGCCAGCAGCCATCAAAGCTCCCCGCTCAGGGAGCAGTACTTC | CASSHQSSPLREQYF
- | few | TRBJ2-2 | TRBV3-1 | TGTGCCAGCAGCCCTCGGGGGGCCGCGAACACCGGGGAGCTGTTTTTT | CASSPRGAANTGELFF
- | - | TRBJ2-7 | TRBV6-2/TRBV6-3 | TGTGCCAGCAGTTGGCTGGACTACGAGCAGTACTTC | CASSWLDYEQYF
- | - | TRBJ2-7 | TRBV7-9 | TGTGCCAGCAGCCAGACAGTCTACGAGCAGTACTTC | CASSQTVYEQYF
- | - | TRBJ2-4 | TRBV2 | TGTGCCAGCAGTGGTCTAGGGGGGGAGAAGGACATTCAGTACTTC | CASSGLGGEKDIQYF
- | - | TRBJ2-7 | TRBV7-9 | TGTGCCAGCAGCTTATTGGTCAGCTACGAGCAGTACTTC | CASSLLVSYEQYF
TRBD1 | - | TRBJ1-1 | TRBV20-1 | TGCAGTGCAACGGACAGGGGGTTGAACACTGAAGCTTTCTTT | CSATDRGLNTEAFF
TRBD2 | - | TRBJ2-7 | TRBV12-3/TRBV12-4 | TGTGCCAGCAGTCATGGGACTAGCGGGAGCGACGAGCAGTACTTC | CASSHGTSGSDEQYF
TRBD2 | - | TRBJ2-7 | TRBV5-4 | TGTGCCAGCAGCCCCGAACCCGTTAGCGGGACCAACGAGCAGTACTTC | CASSPEPVSGTNEQYF
TRBD2 | - | TRBJ2-3 | TRBV5-4 | TGTGCCAGCAGCTTTCGGGGACTAGCGGGAGGCGCTGACACAGATACGCAGTATTTT | CASSFRGLAGGADTDTQYF
- | - | TRBJ2-3 | TRBV7-8 | TGTGCCAGCAGCTTAGGGCTGACAGATACGCAGTATTTT | CASSLGLTDTQYF
- | - | TRBJ2-3 | TRBV5-1 | TGCGCCAGCAGCTTGATGCCCCCGGGCATGCACGAAGATACGCAGTATTTT | CASSLMPPGMHEDTQYF
- | - | TRBJ2-1 | TRBV19 | TGTGCCAGTAGTATACTGGCTACGAGTAATGAGCAGTTCTTC | CASSILATSNEQFF
TRBD2 | - | TRBJ2-5 | TRBV29-1 | TGCAGCGTTGAAGATCTACTAGCGGGGGAGTACCAAGAGACCCAGTACTTC | CSVEDLLAGEYQETQYF
TRBD1 | - | TRBJ1-2 | TRBV13 | TGTGCCAGCAGCAGACAGGGTTACTATGGCTACACCTTC | CASSRQGYYGYTF
TRBD2 | - | TRBJ2-7 | TRBV7-2 | TGTGCCAGCAACCCCAGCGGGAGGGCATCCTACGAGCAGTACTTC | CASNPSGRASYEQYF
TRBD2 | - | TRBJ2-1 | TRBV9 | TGTGCCAGCAGCGTAGGGACTAGCGGGCAACTTGAGCAGTTCTTC | CASSVGTSGQLEQFF
- | - | TRBJ2-7 | TRBV30 | TGTGCCTGGAGTGTACTGGGCAGATCCTACGAGCAGTACTTC | CAWSVLGRSYEQYF
TRBD2 | - | TRBJ2-4 | TRBV6-4 | TGTGCCAGCAGTGAAAGCTCCGGGACTAGCGATAAAAACATTCAGTACTTC | CASSESSGTSDKNIQYF